This is a list of T cell receptor beta chains from one sample in a study of cytomegalovirus exposure and HLA in healthy donors. Sequenced by immunoSEQ multiplex PCR; TCRdb stores in-frame clones only, minus some. The sample consists of about 220,000 clones, 75% to 90% of them appearing once. Sequenced material: PBMCs. Source of these receptors: a woman in her twenties or thirties in good health and CMV-seropositive. The CDR3 runs from the conserved cysteine through the conserved F or W. The D gene is left open where the match is weak. Only some rows state a clone size, as once, few, many or a class for expanded clones.

abundance: .
d_gene: TRBD1
j_gene: TRBJ2-7
v_gene: TRBV29-1
CDR3aa: CSVGKRDSSYEQYF
CDR3nt: TGCAGCGTTGGCAAACGGGACAGCTCCTACGAGCAGTACTTC

abundance: .
d_gene: .
j_gene: TRBJ2-1
v_gene: TRBV20-1
CDR3aa: CSAAYNEQFF
CDR3nt: TGCAGTGCCGCCTACAATGAGCAGTTCTTC

abundance: .
d_gene: .
j_gene: TRBJ1-1
v_gene: TRBV30
CDR3aa: CALHLLVNTEAFF
CDR3nt: TGTGCCTTACATCTGTTGGTCAACACTGAAGCTTTCTTT

abundance: .
d_gene: .
j_gene: TRBJ1-4
v_gene: TRBV28
CDR3aa: CASSLVGAGAEKLFF
CDR3nt: TGTGCCAGCAGTTTAGTCGGGGCGGGAGCTGAAAAACTGTTTTTT

abundance: .
d_gene: .
j_gene: TRBJ2-7
v_gene: TRBV2
CDR3aa: CASSGWGIYEQYF
CDR3nt: TGTGCCAGCAGTGGTTGGGGGATCTACGAGCAGTACTTC

abundance: .
d_gene: .
j_gene: TRBJ1-2
v_gene: TRBV5-6
CDR3aa: CASSLVQGGNGYTF
CDR3nt: TGTGCCAGCAGCTTGGTACAGGGCGGGAATGGCTACACCTTC

abundance: once
d_gene: TRBD2
j_gene: TRBJ2-1
v_gene: TRBV6-5
CDR3aa: CASSSASGRVYNEQFF
CDR3nt: TGTGCCAGCAGTTCTGCTAGCGGGAGGGTCTACAATGAGCAGTTCTTC

abundance: .
d_gene: .
j_gene: TRBJ2-7
v_gene: TRBV7-2
CDR3aa: CASGLAANTYEQYF
CDR3nt: TGTGCCAGCGGACTTGCGGCAAACACCTACGAGCAGTACTTC

abundance: .
d_gene: .
j_gene: TRBJ2-7
v_gene: TRBV11-2
CDR3aa: CASSLRTLYEQYF
CDR3nt: TGTGCCAGCAGCTTACGGACGCTTTACGAGCAGTACTTC

abundance: once
d_gene: TRBD1
j_gene: TRBJ1-1
v_gene: TRBV5-6
CDR3aa: CASSSPRGRTEAFF
CDR3nt: TGTGCCAGCAGCTCCCCCAGGGGGCGGACTGAAGCTTTCTTT

abundance: .
d_gene: .
j_gene: TRBJ2-5
v_gene: TRBV27
CDR3aa: CASSPGILGETQYF
CDR3nt: TGTGCCAGCAGTCCCGGGATCCTTGGGGAGACCCAGTACTTC

abundance: few
d_gene: TRBD1
j_gene: TRBJ1-2
v_gene: TRBV6-1
CDR3aa: CASRVRDRDYGYTF
CDR3nt: TGTGCCAGCAGGGTCCGGGACAGGGACTATGGCTACACCTTC

abundance: .
d_gene: .
j_gene: TRBJ2-2
v_gene: TRBV6-5
CDR3aa: CASNPGGPTTGELFF
CDR3nt: TGTGCCAGCAACCCTGGGGGGCCCACAACTGGGGAGCTGTTTTTT

abundance: .
d_gene: .
j_gene: TRBJ1-4
v_gene: TRBV27
CDR3aa: CASSLYLGAMDEKLFF
CDR3nt: TGTGCCAGCAGTTTATACTTGGGGGCAATGGATGAAAAACTGTTTTTT

abundance: .
d_gene: .
j_gene: TRBJ2-1
v_gene: TRBV4-1
CDR3aa: CASSPKQAASSYNEQFF
CDR3nt: TGCGCCAGCAGCCCGAAACAAGCGGCCAGCTCCTACAATGAGCAGTTCTTC

abundance: .
d_gene: .
j_gene: TRBJ1-2
v_gene: TRBV4-3
CDR3aa: CASSQDDLANYGYTF
CDR3nt: TGCGCCAGCAGCCAAGACGACTTAGCTAACTATGGCTACACCTTC

abundance: .
d_gene: .
j_gene: TRBJ2-7
v_gene: TRBV25-1
CDR3aa: CATGITPYEQYF
CDR3nt: TGTGCCACCGGTATCACCCCCTACGAGCAGTACTTC

abundance: .
d_gene: TRBD1
j_gene: TRBJ1-5
v_gene: TRBV19
CDR3aa: CASSRDRNQPQHF
CDR3nt: TGTGCCAGTAGTAGGGACAGGAATCAGCCCCAGCATTTT

abundance: .
d_gene: .
j_gene: TRBJ2-7
v_gene: TRBV13
CDR3aa: CASTTRPGTNAYEQYF
CDR3nt: TGTGCCAGCACCACACGCCCTGGGACCAATGCCTACGAGCAGTACTTC

abundance: few
d_gene: .
j_gene: TRBJ2-7
v_gene: TRBV27
CDR3aa: CASSSNAPLQGSPGEQYF
CDR3nt: TGTGCCAGCAGTTCAAACGCACCGCTACAGGGATCTCCGGGCGAGCAGTACTTC

abundance: .
d_gene: .
j_gene: TRBJ2-5
v_gene: TRBV7-6
CDR3aa: CASSSAPETQYF
CDR3nt: TGTGCCAGCAGCTCAGCCCCAGAGACCCAGTACTTC

abundance: once
d_gene: TRBD1
j_gene: TRBJ1-2
v_gene: TRBV4-3
CDR3aa: CASSQGQGASGGYTF
CDR3nt: TGCGCCAGCAGCCAAGGACAGGGGGCATCAGGAGGCTACACCTTC

abundance: .
d_gene: .
j_gene: TRBJ2-1
v_gene: TRBV9
CDR3aa: CASSVDVGGSDNEQFF
CDR3nt: TGTGCCAGCAGCGTAGACGTCGGGGGCTCCGACAATGAGCAGTTCTTC

abundance: .
d_gene: TRBD2
j_gene: TRBJ2-1
v_gene: TRBV18
CDR3aa: CASSPRTAGVTSSYNEQFF
CDR3nt: TGTGCCAGCTCACCACGGACAGCGGGAGTGACGAGCTCCTACAATGAGCAGTTCTTC

abundance: .
d_gene: TRBD1
j_gene: TRBJ2-3
v_gene: TRBV5-1
CDR3aa: CASDARDRGTDTQYF
CDR3nt: TGCGCCAGTGACGCCCGGGACAGGGGCACAGATACGCAGTATTTT

abundance: many
d_gene: .
j_gene: TRBJ2-2
v_gene: TRBV7-9
CDR3aa: CASSSYTGELFF
CDR3nt: TGTGCCAGCAGCTCGTACACCGGGGAGCTGTTTTTT

abundance: once
d_gene: .
j_gene: TRBJ2-7
v_gene: TRBV7-9
CDR3aa: CASSFTGARDEQYF
CDR3nt: TGTGCCAGCAGCTTTACGGGGGCCAGGGACGAGCAGTACTTC

abundance: .
d_gene: TRBD2
j_gene: TRBJ2-5
v_gene: TRBV5-1
CDR3aa: CASSWGDTSGYQETQYF
CDR3nt: TGCGCCAGCAGCTGGGGGGATACTAGCGGCTACCAAGAGACCCAGTACTTC

abundance: .
d_gene: TRBD1
j_gene: TRBJ1-5
v_gene: TRBV6-1
CDR3aa: CASSGQENQPQHF
CDR3nt: TGTGCCAGCAGCGGACAGGAGAATCAGCCCCAGCATTTT

abundance: .
d_gene: .
j_gene: TRBJ2-7
v_gene: TRBV27
CDR3aa: CASSLTGSGVAYEQYF
CDR3nt: TGTGCCAGCAGTTTAACAGGCTCAGGGGTTGCCTACGAGCAGTACTTC

abundance: .
d_gene: .
j_gene: TRBJ2-7
v_gene: TRBV6-1
CDR3aa: CASSGRTGTYEQYF
CDR3nt: TGTGCCAGCAGTGGGCGCACAGGGACCTACGAGCAGTACTTC

abundance: .
d_gene: TRBD1
j_gene: TRBJ1-5
v_gene: TRBV27
CDR3aa: CASSLLRGEEGNQPQHF
CDR3nt: TGTGCCAGCAGTTTACTCAGGGGGGAGGAAGGGAATCAGCCCCAGCATTTT

abundance: .
d_gene: .
j_gene: TRBJ2-3
v_gene: TRBV6-5
CDR3aa: CASSNLLQGTQYF
CDR3nt: TGTGCCAGCAGTAACCTCTTACAGGGTACGCAGTATTTT

abundance: .
d_gene: .
j_gene: TRBJ1-2
v_gene: TRBV28
CDR3aa: CASSWMNYGYTF
CDR3nt: TGTGCCAGCAGTTGGATGAACTATGGCTACACCTTC

abundance: .
d_gene: .
j_gene: TRBJ1-1
v_gene: TRBV28
CDR3aa: CASSLPGAEAFF
CDR3nt: TGTGCCAGCAGTTTACCAGGCGCTGAAGCTTTCTTT

abundance: .
d_gene: .
j_gene: TRBJ1-2
v_gene: TRBV30
CDR3aa: CASIAVGPANYGYTF
CDR3nt: TGTGCCTCCATCGCAGTTGGACCTGCTAACTATGGCTACACCTTC

abundance: .
d_gene: TRBD1
j_gene: TRBJ2-1
v_gene: TRBV30
CDR3aa: CAVTGFNEQFF
CDR3nt: TGTGCCGTGACAGGGTTTAATGAGCAGTTCTTC

abundance: .
d_gene: .
j_gene: TRBJ2-7
v_gene: TRBV7-3
CDR3aa: CASSLSGGKTYEQYF
CDR3nt: TGTGCCAGCAGCTTAAGTGGCGGGAAAACCTACGAGCAGTACTTC

abundance: .
d_gene: .
j_gene: TRBJ2-5
v_gene: TRBV11-3
CDR3aa: CASSLRGETQYF
CDR3nt: TGTGCCAGCAGCCTCCGGGGGGAGACCCAGTACTTC